The next 28 T cell receptor beta chains were all read from a single sample in a study of T cell responses to AZD1222 COVID-19 vaccine. This table comes from immunoSEQ multiplex PCR, and its TCRdb copy is limited to in-frame clones, with some not included. The sample records 100,000 to 140,000 clones, 89% being singletons. The material sequenced was peripheral blood, taken on day 0 of AZD1222 vaccination. Source of these receptors: an adult in good health.

This rearrangement joins TRBV28 to TRBJ2-1; TRBD2 agrees at 8 bases. Germline CDR1 and CDR2: MDHEN and SYDVKM. J gave up 6 bases and V 5 bases, and 9 bases lay outside the gene matches. The CDR3 runs 15 residues. The CDR3 protein is CASSNVGLAGNEQFF. CDR3 nucleotide sequence: TGTGCCAGCAGTAATGTTGGACTAGCAGGCAATGAGCAGTTCTTC.

The chain recombines TRBV19 with TRBJ1-4; no clear D. The CDR3 length is 14 residues. V was clipped by 9 bases and J by 0 bases, with 11 bases between them. Germline V CDR1 and CDR2: LNHDA, SQIVND (reference sequence). DNA of the CDR3: TGTGCCAGCAACCTCGGTACAACTAATGAAAAACTGTTTTTT. It translates to CASNLGTTNEKLFF.

The V call is TRBV7-2, the J call TRBJ1-3; D gene unclear. V was shortened by 6 bases and J by 0 bases, with 15 bases between the two germline ends. CDR3 length: 16 amino acids. CDR1 is SGHTA, CDR2 FQGNSA, per germline. CDR3 sequence reads: CASSPERATSGNTIYF. Here the CDR3 DNA reads TGTGCCAGCAGTCCCGAACGGGCTACCTCTGGAAACACCATATATTTT. Full variable domain (remainder filled in from reference TRBV7-2 and TRBJ1-3): GAGVSQSPSNKVTEKGKDVELRCDPISGHTALYWYRQSLGQGLEFLIYFQGNSAPDKSGLPSDRFSAERTGGSVSTLTIQRTQQEDSAVYLCASSPERATSGNTIYFGEGSWLTVV.

The rearrangement links TRBV6-2 or TRBV6-3 to TRBJ1-4, with D unresolved. This CDR3 is built from 13 residues. V shed 2 bases and J shed 6 bases, with 7 bases lying between them. Germline V gene lookup returns CDR1 MNHEY and CDR2 SVGEGT. The CDR3 bases are TGTGCCAGCAGTTACCGGGAAGATGAAAAACTGTTTTTT. This translates into CASSYREDEKLFF.

The J gene is TRBJ1-4, the V gene TRBV28, with D possibly matching TRBD1 (5 bases). Germline-derived CDR1 and CDR2 are MDHEN and SYDVKM. The V end was cut by 4 bases, the J end by 8 bases, with 17 bases between. The CDR3 is made up of 15 amino acids. CDR3 bases: TGTGCCAGCAGTTCCTCCCTTGGGGGGATAGAAAAACTGTTTTTT. Encoded protein: CASSSSLGGIEKLFF.

V and J are TRBV5-8 and TRBJ2-7; TRBD2 matches 10 bases. The CDR3 loop spans 15 amino acids. Germline V gives CDR1 SGHTS, CDR2 YDEGEE. V gave up 0 bases and J gave up 6 bases; unmatched junction bases: 6. CDR3 coding DNA: TGTGCCAGCAGCTTGGCCCCCTCTAGCGGGAGCGAGCAGTACTTC. Protein product: CASSLAPSSGSEQYF.

The chain has TRBV7-2 and TRBJ1-5; D unclear. Trimming cost V 5 bases and J 1 base, with 12 bases left between them. Germline CDR1 and CDR2: SGHTA and FQGNSA. The CDR3 has 15 residues. The CDR3: CASSLYSRSNQPQHF. The CDR3 DNA sequence: TGTGCCAGCAGCCTATATTCCCGGAGCAATCAGCCCCAGCATTTT.

This clone has a handful of counts. The J gene is TRBJ1-2, the V gene TRBV6-1; D call uncertain. CDR3 length: 12 amino acids. In germline, CDR1 is MNHNS, CDR2 SASEGT. V lost 2 bases and J 4 bases, leaving 5 bases between the germline ends. The CDR3: CASSELSYGYTF. In nucleotides, the CDR3 is TGTGCCAGCAGTGAATTGTCCTATGGCTACACCTTC.

A word on this clone: The same CDR3 also results from other DNA sequences found in this sample. The chain employs TRBV28 and TRBJ1-6; D is uncertain. The CDR3 consists of 12 residues. Per germline, CDR1 MDHEN and CDR2 SYDVKM. Between the trimmed V and J ends, which lost 2 bases and 7 bases, there was a span of 3 bases. CDR3 bases: TGTGCCAGCAGTTTAGTGAATTCACCCCTCCACTTT. It is translated as CASSLVNSPLHF.

This clone is a singleton in its sample. The V and J genes are TRBV30 and TRBJ1-1; the D gene is possibly TRBD1 (5 bases). The CDR3 consists of 13 residues. Trimming removed 0 bases from V and 1 base from J, with 6 bases in between. CDR1 and CDR2 (germline): GTSNPN, SVGIG (reference sequence). As DNA, the CDR3 is TGTGCCTGGAGTGTGGGGGGGAACACTGAAGCTTTCTTT. This gives the protein CAWSVGGNTEAFF.

J is TRBJ1-5 and V is TRBV6-2 or TRBV6-3; 11 bases map to TRBD1. This CDR3 has 16 residues. V lost 6 bases to trimming and J lost 6 bases; unmatched junction nucleotides: 10. Looked up from germline, CDR1 is MNHEY and CDR2 is SVGEGT. CDR3 DNA: TGTGCCAGCAGCCCTCTTGGACAGGGGGCGGGTCAGCCCCAGCATTTT. Its protein product is CASSPLGQGAGQPQHF.

The gene calls are TRBV29-1 and TRBJ1-2; D gene unclear. CDR1 is SQVTM, CDR2 ANQGSEA, per germline. V gave up 7 bases and J gave up 4 bases, with 16 bases separating them. CDR3 length: 13 amino acids. The CDR3 sequence: CSAVLIEGYGYTF. The DNA for the CDR3 is TGCAGCGCCGTCCTTATCGAGGGCTATGGCTACACCTTC. The full variable domain, in which reference TRBV29-1 and TRBJ1-2 provide the parts outside the CDR3, is SAVISQKPSRDICQRGTSLTIQCQVDSQVTMMFWYRQQPGQSLTLIATANQGSEATYESGFVIDKFPISRPNLTFSTLTVSNMSPEDSSIYLCSAVLIEGYGYTFGSGTRLTVV.

The V call is TRBV6-2 or TRBV6-3, the J call TRBJ2-6; D unclear. This CDR3 comprises 16 residues. V gave up 5 bases and J gave up 1 base, with 12 bases separating them. CDR1 is MNHEY and CDR2 is SVGEGT in the germline V gene. This chain's CDR3 is CASSEVHFSGANVLTF. DNA for the CDR3: TGTGCCAGCAGTGAGGTCCACTTTTCTGGGGCCAACGTCCTGACTTTC.

This clone was recorded once. This chain uses TRBV18 with TRBJ1-1; D is perhaps TRBD1 (6 bases). Germline assignment: CDR1 KGHSH and CDR2 LQKENI. The CDR3 spans 17 residues. Trimming removed 3 bases at V and 7 bases at J, with 24 bases between. CDR3 residues: CASSPPSTGITAGEAFF. The DNA of the CDR3 is TGTGCCAGCTCACCTCCGAGTACAGGGATAACCGCCGGTGAAGCTTTCTTT.

The rearrangement joins TRBV18 to TRBJ2-5; 7 positions match TRBD2. Germline V gives CDR1 KGHSH, CDR2 LQKENI. Losses at the gene ends were 3 bases for V and 4 bases for J; bases not matched to a gene: 17. There are 18 residues in the CDR3. Here the CDR3 reads CASSPTQNVLAVGETQYF. CDR3 sequence (DNA): TGTGCCAGCTCACCCACTCAAAACGTCCTAGCGGTTGGAGAGACCCAGTACTTC.

V gene TRBV11-2 combines with J gene TRBJ1-4, with D unresolved. The CDR3 loop spans 12 amino acids. The V end was cut by 2 bases, the J end by 11 bases, with 9 bases between. CDR1 is SGHAT and CDR2 is FQNNGV in the germline V gene. The CDR3, as DNA: TGTGCCAGCAGCTTAATAGAACGGAAACTGTTTTTT. Translation gives CASSLIERKLFF.

The chain combines TRBV6-2 or TRBV6-3 with TRBJ2-7; the D gene could be TRBD1 or TRBD2 (5 bases each). The CDR3 runs to 14 residues. Germline CDR1 is MNHEY and CDR2 is SVGEGT. With 5 bases removed from V and 7 bases from J, the gap between germline ends came to 18 bases. The CDR3 bases are TGTGCCAGCAGTGCCGGGGCGGCCAGCATGGAGCAGTACTTC. Translated, it gives CASSAGAASMEQYF.

This chain connects TRBV15 to TRBJ1-5; 7 nucleotides agree with TRBD1. With 0 bases clipped from V and 4 bases from J, the junction kept 9 bases outside the gene matches. This CDR3 spans 17 amino acids. Germline CDR1 LNHNV, CDR2 YYDKDF (reference sequence). CDR3 DNA sequence: TGTGCCACCAGCAGAGATGGGGTGACAGGGACGAATCAGCCCCAGCATTTT. As protein: CATSRDGVTGTNQPQHF. The entire variable domain, with the rest obtained from reference TRBV15 and TRBJ1-5, is as follows: DAMVIQNPRYQVTQFGKPVTLSCSQTLNHNVMYWYQQKSSQAPKLLFHYYDKDFNNEADTPDNFQSRRPNTSFCFLDIRSPGLGDTAMYLCATSRDGVTGTNQPQHFGDGTRLSIL.

The chain uses TRBV28 and TRBJ2-7; the D gene could be TRBD1 or TRBD2 (5 bases each). The V gene lost 3 bases and the J gene lost 6 bases, with 18 bases spanning the gap. The length of the CDR3 is 15 residues. Germline V lookup: CDR1 MDHEN, CDR2 SYDVKM. CDR3 sequence reads: CASSFNGQGVVEQYF. CDR3 in DNA: TGTGCCAGCAGTTTTAATGGGCAGGGAGTGGTCGAGCAGTACTTC.

J is TRBJ1-2 and V is TRBV9; 7 nucleotides line up with TRBD1. The germline gives CDR1 SGDLS, CDR2 YYNGEE. The V segment lost 4 bases and the J segment 2 bases; nucleotides outside the gene matches: 5. The CDR3 consists of 14 residues. CDR3 sequence (DNA): TGTGCCAGCAGCCCTGGGACAGCGAACTATGGCTACACCTTC. This sequence encodes CASSPGTANYGYTF.

The table lists this clone with a count of one. The rearrangement links TRBV28 to TRBJ2-2; D gene unclear. The CDR3 extends over 16 amino acids. The germline gives CDR1 MDHEN, CDR2 SYDVKM. With 7 bases removed from V and 0 bases from J, the gap between germline ends came to 15 bases. CDR3 protein: CASTPMAVSNTGELFF. The CDR3 nucleotides are TGTGCCAGCACCCCCATGGCGGTATCGAACACCGGGGAGCTGTTTTTT. Full variable domain (remainder filled in from reference TRBV28 and TRBJ2-2): DVKVTQSSRYLVKRTGEKVFLECVQDMDHENMFWYRQDPGLGLRLIYFSYDVKMKEKGDIPEGYSVSREKKERFSLILESASTNQTSMYLCASTPMAVSNTGELFFGEGSRLTVL.

This clone was counted once. The chain carries TRBV28 and TRBJ2-7, with D perhaps TRBD1 or TRBD2 (5 bases each). Germline V CDR1 and CDR2: MDHEN, SYDVKM. CDR3 length equals 13 residues. V was pared by 8 bases and J by 2 bases, with 13 bases between. The CDR3 DNA follows: TGTGCCAGCTCCCCCCAGGGACCCTACGAGCAGTACTTC. This translates into CASSPQGPYEQYF.

The gene calls are TRBV28 and TRBJ2-4, with TRBD2 as a possible D gene (5 bases). Germline CDR1 MDHEN, CDR2 SYDVKM. The CDR3 loop spans 12 amino acids. V was shortened by 10 bases and J by 2 bases, with 9 bases between the two germline ends. The CDR3 nucleotides are TGTGCCACCCGGGGTTCCAAAAACATTCAGTACTTC. Its translation is CATRGSKNIQYF. The full variable domain, completed using reference TRBV28 and TRBJ2-4, is DVKVTQSSRYLVKRTGEKVFLECVQDMDHENMFWYRQDPGLGLRLIYFSYDVKMKEKGDIPEGYSVSREKKERFSLILESASTNQTSMYLCATRGSKNIQYFGAGTRLSVL.

The chain employs TRBV16 and TRBJ1-1, with TRBD1 identical over 10 bases. Germline trimming cut 2 bases from V and 1 base from J; bases unmatched to any gene: 7. Germline CDR1 is KGHSY and CDR2 is FQNENV. CDR3 length: 17 amino acids. The CDR3 loop is CASSQPGQGFWNTEAFF. CDR3 coding DNA: TGTGCCAGCAGCCAACCGGGACAGGGGTTTTGGAACACTGAAGCTTTCTTT.

In its sample, this clone was seen once. The genes are TRBV5-1 and TRBJ1-1; D not resolved. The V end was cut by 0 bases, the J end by 1 base, with 7 bases between. Germline V CDR1 and CDR2: SGHRS, YFSETQ. The CDR3 loop spans 14 amino acids. CDR3 loop: CASSLGAENTEAFF. The CDR3 DNA reads TGCGCCAGCAGCTTGGGGGCAGAGAACACTGAAGCTTTCTTT.

The chain recombines TRBV3-1 (or the pseudogene TRBV3-2) with TRBJ1-2; D might be TRBD1 (6 bases). Looked up from germline, CDR1 is LGHDT and CDR2 is YNNKEL (reference sequence). Trimming removed 7 bases at V and 7 bases at J, with 25 bases between. The CDR3 sequence is 16 residues long. This CDR3 reads CASNHLAVQGHAGYTF. CDR3 DNA: TGTGCCAGCAACCATCTAGCAGTACAGGGACACGCTGGCTACACCTTC.

The genes are TRBV5-6 and TRBJ1-2, with TRBD1 as a possible D gene (6 bases). Per germline, CDR1 SGHDT and CDR2 YYEEEE. Trimming took off 1 base at V and 8 bases at J, with 9 bases between the two ends. The CDR3 is made up of 12 amino acids. The CDR3 loop reads CASSLFRGGYTF. CDR3 in DNA: TGTGCCAGCAGCTTGTTCAGGGGAGGCTACACCTTC.

This chain joins TRBV12-5 and TRBJ2-2, with 9 bases that match TRBD1. The CDR3 has 17 residues. Germline V lookup: CDR1 LGHNT, CDR2 FRNRAP. J lost 5 bases, V lost 1 base, and 8 bases had no gene match. CDR3 in amino acids: CASGLALQGARTGELFF. The CDR3 DNA reads as TGTGCTAGTGGTTTGGCCCTACAGGGGGCGCGGACCGGGGAGCTGTTTTTT.